The clone carrying this T cell receptor (beta chain) was picked up a small number of times. Other DNA sequences from this sample encode an identical CDR3 as well. The data derive from a study of blood T cell repertoires in COVID-19. Study details: T cells, B-cell-depleted T cells, or PBMCs provided the cDNA or gDNA that served as material.

V lost 2 bases to trimming and J lost 3 bases; unmatched junction nucleotides: 3. Germline V CDR1 and CDR2: MNHNS, SASEGT. The length of the CDR3 is 14 residues. Here immunoSEQ multiplex PCR was the method, and the copy in TCRdb shows in-frame clones only, minus some. This repertoire shows about 200,000 clones, around 84% found once; its top ten account for roughly 4.5%. The receptor's source is a middle-aged man with acute or convalescent COVID-19. This chain uses TRBV6-1 with TRBJ1-2; 7 bases match TRBD1. Sequenced input: peripheral blood. CDR3 coding DNA: TGTGCCAGCAGTGAAAGAACAGGGGACTATGGCTACACCTTC. Encoded protein: CASSERTGDYGYTF.